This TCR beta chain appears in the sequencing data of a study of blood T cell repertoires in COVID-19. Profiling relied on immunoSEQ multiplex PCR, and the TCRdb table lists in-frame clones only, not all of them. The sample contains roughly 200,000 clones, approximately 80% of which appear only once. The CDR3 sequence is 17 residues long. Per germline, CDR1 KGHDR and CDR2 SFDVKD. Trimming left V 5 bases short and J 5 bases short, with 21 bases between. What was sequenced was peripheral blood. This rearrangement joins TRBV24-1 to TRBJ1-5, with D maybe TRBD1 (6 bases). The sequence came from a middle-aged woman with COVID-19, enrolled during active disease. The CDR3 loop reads CATSGPPGRDTDQPQHF. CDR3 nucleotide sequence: TGTGCCACCAGTGGCCCCCCGGGCCGGGACACGGATCAGCCCCAGCATTTT.